The entry that follows covers one T cell receptor (beta chain) sequence. Its specificity is not known. Vbeta (60) and Jbeta (13) primers were used in the PCR. The data were produced by immunoSEQ multiplex PCR, yet TCRdb's version contains in-frame clones alone and is incomplete. The table lists about 130,000 clones, approximately 84% of them singletons. The sample belongs to a study of cytomegalovirus exposure and HLA in healthy donors. CDR3 length: 14 amino acids. V lost 2 bases and J 7 bases, leaving 12 bases between the germline ends. The V gene's germline CDR1 is MNHEY and CDR2 SVGAGI. The study's findings and limits: An analysis done earlier found most TCR beta V segments productive about 87% or about 30% of the time. Information on immune exposure was restricted to one variable (CMV serostatus). Across donors, sequencing depth was assumed by presence/absence analyses to be roughly uniform. Later analysis showed most CMV-associated TCR beta chains appearing HLA-restricted.

The origin of this receptor is a boy between 2 and 15 years old in good health and CMV-seronegative. The sample was PBMCs. This chain connects TRBV6-5 to TRBJ2-1; D perhaps matches TRBD1 (6 bases). The CDR3 here is CASSYGQSGNEQFF. DNA for the CDR3: TGTGCCAGCAGTTACGGACAGTCGGGGAATGAGCAGTTCTTC.